This T cell receptor beta chain was retrieved from a study of cytomegalovirus exposure and HLA in healthy donors. Germline-derived CDR1 and CDR2 are MDHEN and SYDVKM. The CDR3 has 15 amino acids. V dropped 5 bases and J dropped 1; count of bases not matched to a gene: 5. Study-wide results and caveats: Associated with cytomegalovirus, according to the listing, were around 170 TCR beta chains. The tendency of first-cohort TCR clusters to co-occur in the 120 or so validation repertoires emerged from a later analysis. Using the classifier, cytomegalovirus status was reportedly diagnosed with high specificity and sensitivity. Among TCR sequences, most were rare, though some public TCRs appeared in many donors.

The data were produced by immunoSEQ multiplex PCR, yet TCRdb's version contains in-frame clones alone and is incomplete. Here the sample spans approximately 200,000 clones, about 91% being singletons. With respect to this clone: As yet, its antigen is unknown.

Sequencing input: PBMCs. J is TRBJ1-3 and V is TRBV28; 7 positions match TRBD1. The clonotype was recovered from a woman aged 18-29 years in good health and CMV-seronegative. In DNA form, the CDR3 reads TGTGCCAGCAGTCGACAGGGATTGTCTGGAAACACCATATATTTT. As protein: CASSRQGLSGNTIYF.